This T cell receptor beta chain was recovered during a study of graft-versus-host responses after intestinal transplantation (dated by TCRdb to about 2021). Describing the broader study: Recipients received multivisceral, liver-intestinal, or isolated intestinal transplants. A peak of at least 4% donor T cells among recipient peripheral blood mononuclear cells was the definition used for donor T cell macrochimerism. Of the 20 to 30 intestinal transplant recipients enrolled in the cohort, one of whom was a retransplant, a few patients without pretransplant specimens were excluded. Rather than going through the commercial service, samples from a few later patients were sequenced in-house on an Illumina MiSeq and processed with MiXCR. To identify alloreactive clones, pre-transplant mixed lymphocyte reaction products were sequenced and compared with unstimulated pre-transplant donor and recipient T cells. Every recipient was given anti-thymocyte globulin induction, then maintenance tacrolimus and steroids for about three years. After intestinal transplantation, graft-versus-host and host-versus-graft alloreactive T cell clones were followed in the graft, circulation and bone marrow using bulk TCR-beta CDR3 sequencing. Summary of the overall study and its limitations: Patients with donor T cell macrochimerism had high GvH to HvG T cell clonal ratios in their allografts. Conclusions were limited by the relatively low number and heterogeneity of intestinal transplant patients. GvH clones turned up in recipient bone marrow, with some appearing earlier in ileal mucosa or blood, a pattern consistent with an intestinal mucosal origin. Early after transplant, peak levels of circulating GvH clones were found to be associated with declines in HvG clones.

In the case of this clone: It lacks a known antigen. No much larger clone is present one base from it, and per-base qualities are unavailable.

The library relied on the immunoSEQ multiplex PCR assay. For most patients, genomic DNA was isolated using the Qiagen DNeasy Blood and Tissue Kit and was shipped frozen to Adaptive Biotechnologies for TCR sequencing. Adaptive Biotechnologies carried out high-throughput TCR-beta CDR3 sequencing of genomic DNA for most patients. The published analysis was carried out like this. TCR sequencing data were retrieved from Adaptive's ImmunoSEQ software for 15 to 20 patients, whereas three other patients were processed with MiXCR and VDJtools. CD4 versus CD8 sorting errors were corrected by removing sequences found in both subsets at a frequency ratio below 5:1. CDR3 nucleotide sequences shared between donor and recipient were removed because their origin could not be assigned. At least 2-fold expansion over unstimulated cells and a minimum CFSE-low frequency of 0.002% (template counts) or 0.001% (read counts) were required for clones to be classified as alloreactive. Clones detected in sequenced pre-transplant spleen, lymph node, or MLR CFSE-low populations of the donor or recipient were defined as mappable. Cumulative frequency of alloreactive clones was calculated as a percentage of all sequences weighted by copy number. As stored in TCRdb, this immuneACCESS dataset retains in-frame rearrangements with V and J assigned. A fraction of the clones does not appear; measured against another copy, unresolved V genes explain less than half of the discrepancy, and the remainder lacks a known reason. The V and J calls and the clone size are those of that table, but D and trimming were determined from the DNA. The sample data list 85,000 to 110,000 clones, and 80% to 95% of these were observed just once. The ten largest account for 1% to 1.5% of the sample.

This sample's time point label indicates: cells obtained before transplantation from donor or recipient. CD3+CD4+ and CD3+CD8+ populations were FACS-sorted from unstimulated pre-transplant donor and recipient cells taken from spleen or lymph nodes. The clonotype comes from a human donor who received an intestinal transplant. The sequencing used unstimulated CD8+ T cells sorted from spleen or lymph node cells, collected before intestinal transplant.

For the CDR3, the sequence is CASDFPSSRQTNLQETQYF. The sequence in DNA is TGCGCCAGCGATTTTCCCTCCTCTCGACAGACTAACCTACAAGAGACCCAGTACTTC. The chain is encoded by TRBV10-1 joined to TRBJ2-5, with the D gene possibly TRBD1 or TRBD2, each one fitting 5 bases. Trimming takes 8 bases from V and 2 bases from J, and the germline ends sit 30 bases apart. The germline V gene (reference sequence) sets CDR1 to WNHNN and CDR2 to SYGVQD. Including cysteine and phenylalanine, the CDR3 has 19 amino acids. Only the CDR3 part of the read is kept: 57 bases, read in frame from the first base.